A single sample is the source of the 8 T cell receptor beta chains below, sequenced in a study of blood T cell repertoires in COVID-19. The method was immunoSEQ multiplex PCR; TCRdb's version includes in-frame clones alone and lacks a portion of them. The sample lists fewer than 700,000 clones; 85% to 90% were seen once. Sequenced input: peripheral blood. These receptors were collected from a woman in her forties or fifties with COVID-19, enrolled during active disease.

About this clone itself: This specimen includes other DNA sequences encoding the same CDR3. V usage is TRBV12-3 or TRBV12-4 and J usage is TRBJ1-2, with D perhaps TRBD1 (6 bases). V lost 8 bases to trimming and J lost 0 bases, with 10 bases between them. The CDR3 runs to 13 residues. The CDR3 region has the DNA TGTGCCAGCTCAAGGACAGCTAACTATGGCTACACCTTC. It encodes CASSRTANYGYTF.

The rearrangement links TRBV5-1 to TRBJ2-3, with TRBD1 matching over 8 bases. The V gene end was trimmed by 4 bases and the J gene end by 8 bases; junction bases not matched to a gene: 9. CDR1 SGHRS and CDR2 YFSETQ come from the germline V gene. The CDR3 extends over 14 amino acids. The CDR3 nucleotides read TGCGCCAGCAGCAGACTCCAGGGGGCGGGTACGCAGTATTTT. This codes for CASSRLQGAGTQYF.

The V call is TRBV5-1, the J call TRBJ1-2; TRBD1 aligns across 9 bases. Germline V gives CDR1 SGHRS, CDR2 YFSETQ. The CDR3 is 17 residues long. Trimming took 0 bases from V and 0 from J; bases not matched to a gene: 6. As DNA, the CDR3 is TGCGCCAGCAGCTTGGCGCCGGGACAGGGACCTAACTATGGCTACACCTTC. Translated: CASSLAPGQGPNYGYTF.

As DNA, the CDR3 is TGTGCCAGCAGTTTCATGAGACTAGCGGGGTGGAATGAGCAGTTCTTC. As protein: CASSFMRLAGWNEQFF. The V and J genes are TRBV13 and TRBJ2-1; TRBD2 matches at 11 bases. The CDR3 has 16 amino acids. The junction had 11 bases not matched to a gene; V was cut back by 6 bases and J by 7 bases. CDR1 is PRHDT and CDR2 is FYEKMQ in the germline V gene (reference sequence).

The CDR3 here is CSVIGLAGGLTGELFF. In nucleotides, the CDR3 is TGCAGCGTTATAGGACTAGCGGGGGGTCTGACCGGGGAGCTGTTTTTT. The genes are TRBV29-1 and TRBJ2-2; 14 bases match TRBD2. This CDR3 has 16 amino acids. Per the germline V gene, CDR1 is SQVTM and CDR2 is ANQGSEA. V was pared by 5 bases and J by 5 bases, with 7 bases of the junction left unmatched.

The chain joins TRBV7-9 to TRBJ1-6; D remains ambiguous. V lost 1 base to trimming and J lost 10 bases, with 17 bases between them. CDR1 and CDR2 (germline): SEHNR, FQNEAQ (reference sequence). The CDR3 loop spans 16 amino acids. CDR3 DNA: TGTGCCAGCAGCTTAGGGAGTAGGGAGGGAAAGTCACCCCTCCACTTT. It encodes CASSLGSREGKSPLHF.

The V gene is TRBV29-1, the J gene TRBJ2-2; 10 nucleotides match TRBD1. Germline values: CDR1 SQVTM, CDR2 ANQGSEA. V shed 7 bases and J 6 bases; nucleotides not matched to a gene: 8. This CDR3 is built from 14 residues. CDR3 in DNA: TGCAGCGCCCCGGACAGGGGGGAAGCCGGGGAGCTGTTTTTT. Translation gives CSAPDRGEAGELFF.

V usage is TRBV7-9 and J usage is TRBJ2-4; 7 bases agree with TRBD2. With V trimmed by 5 bases and J by 0 bases, 10 bases remained unmatched. Germline assignment: CDR1 SEHNR and CDR2 FQNEAQ (reference sequence). The CDR3 spans 17 residues. In DNA form, the CDR3 reads TGTGCCAGCAGCCATGGGACTATCACTCTAGCCAAAAACATTCAGTACTTC. This gives the protein CASSHGTITLAKNIQYF.